This T cell receptor (beta chain) was observed in a study of CD8 T cells in Susac syndrome. RNA in amounts of roughly 0.45 to 1 ug was reverse transcribed with random hexamers. From the immunoSEQ multiplex PCR reads, TCRdb called clonotypes with MiXCR, one entry per CDR3 protein. The profile shows 120,000 or so distinct CDR3 sequences, roughly 93% of them singletons. The sample comprised CD4+ T cells from PBMCs. The TCR sequence derives from a human donor with multiple sclerosis.

The CDR3 nucleotides are TGTGCCAGCAGCTTCGGGGTGGGGAATTCACCCCTCCACTTT. It specifies CASSFGVGNSPLHF. This chain uses TRBV7-8 with TRBJ1-6; no reliable D call. The germline CDR1 and CDR2 sequences are SGHVS and FQNEAQ. Trimming shortened V by 3 bases and J by 7 bases, and 10 bases separated the two germline ends. This CDR3 is built from 14 residues.